The 20 T cell receptor beta chains presented below share a single source sample, sequenced in a study of blood T cells in healthy people across ages. A second PCR of roughly 7 to 11 cycles used a sample-barcoded 5' primer and a J-beta primer mix. TCRdb fed the 5' RACE reads into MiXCR, producing one record per CDR3 protein. The sample lists 750,000 to 1,000,000 distinct CDR3 sequences, about 27% occurring once. This sample also belongs to another study, concerning T cells of mothers and their children.

The source material was blood. The receptors were sampled from a woman aged 40 to 49 in good health.

The rearrangement links TRBV27 to TRBJ1-6; unclear D gene. The CDR3 loop spans 14 amino acids. The germline V and J ends were trimmed by 4 bases and 2 bases, with 6 bases remaining between them. Germline V CDR1 and CDR2: MNHEY, SMNVEV (reference sequence). The CDR3 nucleotides read TGTGCCAGCAGTTGGCAAGCCTATAATTCACCCCTCCACTTT. The encoded protein is CASSWQAYNSPLHF.

About this clonotype itself: Just one base apart from a much larger clone, this may be a read error. The gene calls are TRBV10-3 and TRBJ2-4, with 9 bases identical to TRBD2. Germline values: CDR1 ENHRY, CDR2 SYGVKD. The CDR3 sequence is 16 residues long. CDR3 nucleotides: TGTGCCGTCAGTGGGATTAGCGGGGGATCCCCCTCGGAGCAGTACTTC. As protein: CAVSGISGGSPSEQYF.

This clonotype was found a few times. The V and J genes are TRBV7-2 and TRBJ1-2; maybe TRBD1 (5 bases). V lost 5 bases to trimming and J lost 9 bases, with 19 bases between them. The V gene's germline CDR1 is SGHTA and CDR2 FQGNSA. There are 14 residues in the CDR3. CDR3 sequence: CASSPGRQGMSYTF. The DNA for the CDR3 is TGTGCCAGCAGCCCCGGGCGGCAGGGAATGAGCTACACCTTC. Drawing the rest from reference TRBV7-2 and TRBJ1-2, the complete variable domain is GAGVSQSPSNKVTEKGKDVELRCDPISGHTALYWYRQSLGQGLEFLIYFQGNSAPDKSGLPSDRFSAERTGGSVSTLTIQRTQQEDSAVYLCASSPGRQGMSYTFGSGTRLTVV.

The chain has TRBV27 and TRBJ2-3, with unresolved D. Germline loops: CDR1 MNHEY, CDR2 SMNVEV (reference sequence). The CDR3 spans 17 residues. V lost 8 bases, J lost 0 bases, and 21 bases lay in between. CDR3 sequence reads: CASRPRQTASSTDTQYF. CDR3 nucleotides: TGTGCCAGCCGCCCTCGGCAGACTGCCTCTAGCACAGATACGCAGTATTTT.

This clonotype appeared many times. The chain has TRBV4-1 and TRBJ2-1, with a possible D match to TRBD1 (5 bases). The CDR3 extends over 17 amino acids. The germline CDR1 and CDR2 sequences are MGHRA and YSYEKL. V was shortened by 0 bases and J by 7 bases, with 19 bases between the two germline ends. In DNA, the CDR3 is TGCGCCAGCAGCCAAGACCCCCCTTCAGGGCAAGTGAATGAGCAGTTCTTC. Its protein product is CASSQDPPSGQVNEQFF.

Ten or more counts support this clonotype. The rearrangement links TRBV18 to TRBJ2-7, with D tentatively TRBD1 (6 bases). V lost 4 bases and J 6 bases, leaving 10 bases between the germline ends. This CDR3 is built from 12 residues. Looked up from germline, CDR1 is KGHSH and CDR2 is LQKENI. The chain's CDR3 is CASSLLTGEQYF. The DNA of the CDR3 is TGTGCCAGCTCACTTTTGACAGGCGAGCAGTACTTC.

This chain connects TRBV12-3 or TRBV12-4 to TRBJ1-1; D possibly corresponds to TRBD1 (6 bases). The CDR3 covers 14 residues. Trimming cost V 7 bases and J 0 bases, with 12 bases left between them. CDR3 residues: CASTHTGLNTEAFF. DNA of the CDR3: TGTGCCAGCACCCATACAGGGTTGAACACTGAAGCTTTCTTT.

This clonotype turned up a few times. CDR3 residues: CASSRPGDNEQFF. DNA for the CDR3: TGTGCCAGCAGCCGCCCGGGGGACAATGAGCAGTTCTTC. This chain joins TRBV7-9 and TRBJ2-1; D is perhaps TRBD2 (6 bases). The V gene lost 5 bases and the J gene lost 5 bases, with 10 bases spanning the gap. The CDR3 spans 13 residues. Germline V gives CDR1 SEHNR, CDR2 FQNEAQ (reference sequence).

This clonotype was detected a few times. The V call is TRBV12-2, the J call TRBJ2-7; the D call of TRBD2 is as the table states it, not checked on the DNA. TRBV12-2 is termed a pseudogene. The CDR3 consists of 15 residues. DNA for the CDR3: TGTGCAAGTCACTTAGCGCCAGGTAGTCCCTACGAGCAGTACTTC. Protein sequence: CASHLAPGSPYEQYF.

This clonotype came up a few times. The chain is built from TRBV5-5 and TRBJ2-5; TRBD1 matches 9 bases. The CDR3 covers 17 residues. The germline V gene has CDR1 SGHKS and CDR2 YYEKEE (reference sequence). V was clipped by 5 bases and J by 5 bases; unmatched bases: 16. CDR3 protein: CASSSLTGTGTRETQYF. In DNA form, the CDR3 reads TGTGCCAGCAGTAGCCTCACCGGGACAGGGACCCGGGAGACCCAGTACTTC.

Here the CDR3 DNA reads TGCGCCAGCAGCAAGACAGGGGATAGCAATCAGCCCCAGCATTTT. Residues: CASSKTGDSNQPQHF. The rearrangement uses TRBV5-1 and TRBJ1-5; 8 bases are a match to TRBD1. CDR3 length: 15 residues. CDR1 is SGHRS, CDR2 YFSETQ, per germline. Trimming removed 4 bases from V and 0 bases from J; junction bases left unmatched: 3. The variable domain in full, completed from reference TRBV5-1 and TRBJ1-5, reads KAGVTQTPRYLIKTRGQQVTLSCSPISGHRSVSWYQQTPGQGLQFLFEYFSETQRNKGNFPGRFSGRQFSNSRSEMNVSTLELGDSALYLCASSKTGDSNQPQHFGDGTRLSIL.

The chain is built from TRBV20-1 and TRBJ1-2; the D is unclear. Trimming took off 7 bases at V and 4 bases at J, with 16 bases between the two ends. Germline CDR1 reads DFQATT; CDR2 reads SNEGSKA (reference sequence). The CDR3 has 13 amino acids. This CDR3 reads CSVAAISFYGYTF. The CDR3 coding sequence is TGCAGTGTGGCAGCTATATCGTTCTATGGCTACACCTTC.

This clonotype has ten or more counts. V is TRBV7-2 and J is TRBJ2-7; the D gene is possibly TRBD1 (5 bases). The CDR3 is made up of 17 amino acids. Germline loops: CDR1 SGHTA, CDR2 FQGNSA. Trimming left V 1 base short and J 5 bases short, with 21 bases between. CDR3 protein: CASSLGGTSARANEQYF. CDR3 sequence (DNA): TGTGCCAGCAGCTTAGGGGGTACATCGGCCAGGGCCAACGAGCAGTACTTC.

The chain links TRBV21-1 to TRBJ1-5; TRBD1 is taken as the D call from the table, unchecked against the DNA. TRBV21-1 represents a pseudogene. This CDR3 contains 16 residues. CDR3 region: CASSERSGGGNQPQHF. For the CDR3, the DNA is TGTGCCAGCAGCGAACGAAGTGGGGGTGGCAATCAGCCCCAGCATTTT.

This clonotype was counted many times. The V call is TRBV29-1, the J call TRBJ2-5; tentatively, D is TRBD2 (5 bases). The CDR3 sequence is 16 residues long. The V gene lost 2 bases and the J gene lost 0 bases, with 16 bases spanning the gap. In germline, CDR1 is SQVTM, CDR2 ANQGSEA. Here the CDR3 DNA reads TGCAGCGTTGAAATGTATCGCGGGCCAAACCAAGAGACCCAGTACTTC. Its protein is CSVEMYRGPNQETQYF.

This clonotype was detected ten times or more. The chain uses TRBV29-1 and TRBJ2-3; weak D call: TRBD1 (5 bases). This CDR3 region has 11 residues. V was trimmed by 4 bases and J by 6 bases, leaving 8 bases between them. Germline V gene sequence: CDR1 SQVTM, CDR2 ANQGSEA. The CDR3 DNA is TGCAGCGTTGCAGGGCTCGATACGCAGTATTTT. Its translation: CSVAGLDTQYF.

The chain joins TRBV5-6 to TRBJ1-1, with TRBD1 identical over 7 bases. Germline CDR1 is SGHDT and CDR2 is YYEEEE. CDR3 length: 17 residues. J lost 0 bases, V lost 0 bases, and 8 bases had no gene match. The CDR3, as DNA: TGTGCCAGCAGCTTGGAAACAGGGGTTACGATGAACACTGAAGCTTTCTTT. Its translation is CASSLETGVTMNTEAFF. Filled out from reference TRBV5-6 and TRBJ1-1, the complete variable domain reads DAGVTQSPTHLIKTRGQQVTLRCSPKSGHDTVSWYQQALGQGPQFIFQYYEEEERQRGNFPDRFSGHQFPNYSSELNVNALLLGDSALYLCASSLETGVTMNTEAFFGQGTRLTVV.

The chain joins TRBV5-1 to TRBJ2-1; the match to TRBD1 covers 7 bases. V lost 4 bases to trimming and J lost 6 bases; unmatched junction nucleotides: 13. This CDR3 is built from 16 residues. Germline CDR1 is SGHRS and CDR2 is YFSETQ. The CDR3 loop is CASSRYRGTGGNEQFF. The CDR3 DNA follows: TGCGCCAGCAGCCGATACAGGGGAACGGGCGGCAATGAGCAGTTCTTC.

A few counts support this clonotype. The V gene is TRBV4-3, the J gene TRBJ2-7, with 8 bases aligning to TRBD1. V dropped 3 bases and J dropped 6; count of bases not matched to a gene: 16. Per germline, CDR1 LGHNA and CDR2 YSLEER. CDR3 length: 17 amino acids. The CDR3 is CASSQGLLRTGKGEQYF. The CDR3 region has the DNA TGCGCCAGCAGCCAGGGGCTTCTTCGGACAGGGAAAGGCGAGCAGTACTTC.

This clonotype appeared a few times. At one boundary the junction diverges from the germline segment, which might be a read error. The chain has TRBV28 and TRBJ2-1; the match to TRBD2 covers 8 bases. Germline V gene data show CDR1 as MDHEN and CDR2 as SYDVKM. The CDR3 covers 16 residues. This chain's CDR3 is CASSSGASGSYSEQFF. For the CDR3, the DNA is TGTGCCAGCAGTTCCGGGGCTAGCGGGTCCTACAGTGAGCAGTTCTTC.